This record concerns one T cell receptor (beta chain) sequence. Which antigen it targets is not known. Base qualities are missing; no much larger clone stands one base away. These data are taken from a study of response to subunit inactivated influenza vaccine (dated by TCRdb to the late 2010s). The study in broad terms: The study used deep quantitative T cell receptor repertoire profiling to track responses to a trivalent subunit inactivated influenza vaccine. Here is what the overall study found, with its caveats: According to the authors, only a limited number of new T cells may be recruited by each seasonal influenza vaccination.

The library came from RT-PCR. The instrument given in TCRdb is Illumina HiSeq 2500. The public reads were reprocessed in TCRdb via fastp at Q25 and MiXCR, keeping in-frame beta chains. Every CDR3 protein is listed once, alongside the most common genes and DNA of its rows. The sample table shows some 800,000 distinct CDR3 sequences, and 21% are seen once. The biggest ten clones account for around 9.6% of the sample. The TCR comes from a man aged 50 to 59 who received an inactivated influenza vaccine. Donor details come from another sample of the same person, matched by shared clones. Sequencing was performed on PBMCs from blood, taken 5 days after vaccination.

The DNA sequence follows: TGCAGTGCTAGAGTGGCAACTAATGAAAAACTGTTTTTT. This is translated as CSARVATNEKLFF. The receptor chain draws on TRBV20-1 and TRBJ1-4; the D gene lacks a confident call. The CDR3 holds 13 amino acids from the cysteine to the phenylalanine. Of all the DNA, just the CDR3 is kept, 39 bases in frame from base 1. The germline V gene (reference sequence) specifies DFQATT as CDR1 and SNEGSKA as CDR2. Trimming at the junction amounts to 1 base on V and 0 bases on J, and the germline ends lie 3 bases apart.